These 17 T cell receptor beta chains were sequenced from one sample in a study of blood T cell repertoires in COVID-19. Clones were read by immunoSEQ multiplex PCR, and TCRdb kept only the in-frame ones, dropping some. This table holds about 74,000 clones, about 80% found once. Sequencing input: peripheral blood. The receptor source for this set is a human donor in a cohort sampled during active COVID-19.

The V gene is TRBV30, the J gene TRBJ2-7; possible D gene TRBD2, 6 bases. The V and J ends lost 2 bases and 6 bases respectively, with 14 bases between them. Per germline, CDR1 GTSNPN and CDR2 SVGIG (reference sequence). CDR3 length equals 13 residues. This CDR3 is CAWSRRGYGEQYF. In nucleotides, the CDR3 is TGTGCCTGGAGTCGTCGGGGGTACGGCGAGCAGTACTTC.

V is TRBV28 and J is TRBJ1-1, with D perhaps matching TRBD1 (6 bases). Germline CDR1 MDHEN, CDR2 SYDVKM. There are 14 residues in the CDR3. Trimming cost V 3 bases and J 3 bases, with 11 bases left between them. CDR3 sequence: CASSLRGAHTEAFF. The CDR3 DNA reads TGTGCCAGCAGTTTGCGGGGGGCCCACACTGAAGCTTTCTTT.

The chain carries TRBV19 and TRBJ1-5; D is perhaps TRBD1 (6 bases). Germline lookup yields CDR1 LNHDA and CDR2 SQIVND (reference sequence). The CDR3 length is 14 residues. Trimming pared 5 bases from V and 3 bases from J, leaving 11 bases between. The CDR3 region has the DNA TGTGCCAGTAGTCCACAGGGTTTCAATCAGCCCCAGCATTTT. This gives the protein CASSPQGFNQPQHF.

The V and J genes are TRBV11-2 and TRBJ2-7, with D maybe TRBD1 (5 bases). V lost 0 bases to trimming and J lost 2 bases, with 8 bases between them. CDR3 length: 14 residues. Germline CDR1 and CDR2: SGHAT and FQNNGV. The CDR3 reads CASSLDPTAYEQYF. CDR3 coding DNA: TGTGCCAGCAGCTTAGATCCGACAGCCTACGAGCAGTACTTC.

V is TRBV9 and J is TRBJ1-1; D possibly corresponds to TRBD1 (5 bases). The length of the CDR3 is 14 residues. CDR1 is SGDLS and CDR2 is YYNGEE in the germline V gene. The V end was cut by 4 bases, the J end by 2 bases, with 12 bases between. CDR3 amino acids: CASSFLQENTEAFF. CDR3 nucleotide sequence: TGTGCCAGCAGCTTTCTACAGGAAAACACTGAAGCTTTCTTT.

This chain joins TRBV10-3 and TRBJ2-7, with TRBD1 matching 10 bases. V dropped 3 bases and J dropped 13; count of bases not matched to a gene: 6. The germline gives CDR1 ENHRY, CDR2 SYGVKD. This CDR3 has 12 residues. DNA of the CDR3: TGTGCCATCAGTGAACCGGGACAGGGGTTTTACTTC. Residues: CAISEPGQGFYF.

The DNA for the CDR3 is TGTGCCAGCAGCCAAGGACTAGCGGGGGACACAGATACGCAGTATTTT. This sequence encodes CASSQGLAGDTDTQYF. The V and J genes are TRBV6-6 and TRBJ2-3; TRBD2 agrees at 13 bases. The V segment lost 6 bases and the J segment 2 bases; nucleotides outside the gene matches: 5. CDR3 length: 16 amino acids. Germline V gene sequence: CDR1 MNHNY, CDR2 SVGAGI (reference sequence).

This clone was detected a few times. The CDR3 sequence: CASGPHQPQHF. The CDR3 coding sequence is TGTGCCAGCGGCCCACATCAGCCCCAGCATTTT. The chain uses TRBV7-6 and TRBJ1-5; the D is unclear. The germline V and J ends were trimmed by 8 bases and 5 bases, with 7 bases remaining between them. This CDR3 contains 11 residues. CDR1 is SGHVS, CDR2 FNYEAQ, per germline.

The chain uses TRBV7-2 and TRBJ1-6, with TRBD1 identical over 7 bases. Germline-derived CDR1 and CDR2 are SGHTA and FQGNSA. This CDR3 is 15 amino acids long. V dropped 5 bases and J dropped 5; count of bases not matched to a gene: 6. The CDR3 DNA reads TGTGCCAGCAGCCCACCTACAGGGGATAATTCACCCCTCCACTTT. It yields the protein CASSPPTGDNSPLHF.

As DNA, the CDR3 is TGTGCCAGCAGGAAAACAGGGAACACAGATACGCAGTATTTT. As protein: CASRKTGNTDTQYF. The V and J genes are TRBV7-9 and TRBJ2-3; D is possibly TRBD1 (6 bases). Germline CDR1 and CDR2: SEHNR and FQNEAQ (reference sequence). The CDR3 loop spans 14 amino acids. V lost 6 bases and J 2 bases, leaving 12 bases between the germline ends.

This clone was seen a handful of times. This rearrangement joins TRBV6-2 or TRBV6-3 to TRBJ1-5; D is possibly TRBD1 (6 bases). V lost 5 bases and J 2 bases, leaving 13 bases between the germline ends. This CDR3 region has 15 residues. Germline V lookup: CDR1 MNHEY, CDR2 SVGEGT. Written as DNA, the CDR3 is TGTGCCAGCAGTCCCAAACAGGGAGGCAATCAGCCCCAGCATTTT. Translating it yields CASSPKQGGNQPQHF.

The chain couples TRBV9 to TRBJ2-3; 12 nucleotides align to TRBD2. This CDR3 comprises 17 residues. CDR1 is SGDLS and CDR2 is YYNGEE in the germline V gene. Germline trimming cut 0 bases from V and 0 bases from J; bases unmatched to any gene: 2. The CDR3 sequence is CASSVASGGASTDTQYF. Here the CDR3 DNA reads TGTGCCAGCAGCGTAGCTAGCGGGGGGGCTAGCACAGATACGCAGTATTTT.

This chain links TRBV28 with TRBJ2-3; a weak D match, TRBD1 (5 bases). CDR3 length: 14 residues. Trimming pared 6 bases from V and 4 bases from J, leaving 14 bases between. Per germline, CDR1 MDHEN and CDR2 SYDVKM. In DNA form, the CDR3 reads TGTGCCAGCAGAGCCCAGGGTTCGGCAGATACGCAGTATTTT. Protein product: CASRAQGSADTQYF.

In DNA form, the CDR3 reads TGTGCCAGCAGCTTAGGCCTAGCGGACAATGAGCAGTTCTTC. Translated, it gives CASSLGLADNEQFF. The V and J genes are TRBV7-6 and TRBJ2-1, with 7 bases that match TRBD2. Germline-derived CDR1 and CDR2 are SGHVS and FNYEAQ. The CDR3 covers 14 residues. V lost 1 base and J lost 5; bases outside the gene matches: 2.

The chain has TRBV24-1 and TRBJ2-2; TRBD1 is a possible D gene (5 bases). The CDR3 totals 14 residues. Germline V gene sequence: CDR1 KGHDR, CDR2 SFDVKD. With 7 bases removed from V and 4 bases from J, the gap between germline ends came to 12 bases. The CDR3 coding sequence is TGTGCCACCAGACCTACAGGTGTCACCGGGGAGCTGTTTTTT. It is translated as CATRPTGVTGELFF.

The chain is built from TRBV13 and TRBJ1-5, with a weak D call TRBD1 (6 bases). Per germline, CDR1 PRHDT and CDR2 FYEKMQ (reference sequence). Deletions cut 5 bases from V and 5 bases from J, with 13 bases between. This CDR3 comprises 14 residues. CDR3 sequence (DNA): TGTGCCAGCAGCCTGGCGGGGGCGGATCAGCCCCAGCATTTT. Translation gives CASSLAGADQPQHF.

The CDR3, as DNA: TGTGCCAGTAGTAGAGCGGGAGGAGGGACAGATACGCAGTATTTT. Translated, it gives CASSRAGGGTDTQYF. The chain joins TRBV19 to TRBJ2-3; 9 bases agree with TRBD2. Germline CDR1 and CDR2: LNHDA and SQIVND (reference sequence). V gave up 4 bases and J gave up 3 bases; unmatched junction bases: 5. The CDR3 contains 15 residues.